This T cell receptor beta chain was retrieved from a study of OX40 agonist ivuxolimab in advanced cancers. Whole-study results and caveats: Clonal expansion was seen in CD4+ and CD8+ blood T cells by week 6 at 0.1 to 3.0 mg/kg.

The protocol was immunoSEQ multiplex PCR, while the TCRdb copy is restricted to in-frame clones and leaves out a portion. The table has roughly 120,000 clones, around 93% seen once; the top ten hold around 0.84%. CDR1 and CDR2 from the germline V gene are MDHEN and SYDVKM. The CDR3 spans 13 residues. V was pared by 2 bases and J by 6 bases, with 7 bases between. Points on this clone: No antigen is known for it.

The sequenced sample was CD4+ or CD8+ T cells sorted from blood, obtained in a trial of the OX40 agonist ivuxolimab. The clonotype originates from an adult with an advanced solid tumor such as melanoma, head and neck, liver or kidney cancer. This chain connects TRBV28 to TRBJ1-4; D call uncertain. In DNA form, the CDR3 reads TGTGCCAGCAGTTTACGGGAGGATGAAAAACTGTTTTTT. As protein: CASSLREDEKLFF. Combining the CDR3 with reference TRBV28 and TRBJ1-4 gives the whole variable domain DVKVTQSSRYLVKRTGEKVFLECVQDMDHENMFWYRQDPGLGLRLIYFSYDVKMKEKGDIPEGYSVSREKKERFSLILESASTNQTSMYLCASSLREDEKLFFGSGTQLSVL.